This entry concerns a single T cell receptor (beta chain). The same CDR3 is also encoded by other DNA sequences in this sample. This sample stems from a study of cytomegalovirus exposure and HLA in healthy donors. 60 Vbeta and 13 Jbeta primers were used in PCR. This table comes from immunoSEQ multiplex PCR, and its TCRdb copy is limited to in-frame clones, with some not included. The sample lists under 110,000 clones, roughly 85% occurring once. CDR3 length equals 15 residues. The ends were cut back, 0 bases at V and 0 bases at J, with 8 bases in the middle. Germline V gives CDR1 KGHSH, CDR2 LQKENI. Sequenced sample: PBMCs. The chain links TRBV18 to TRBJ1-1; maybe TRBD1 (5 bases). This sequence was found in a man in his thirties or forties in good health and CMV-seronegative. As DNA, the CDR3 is TGTGCCAGCTCACCACCTCGGGGGGTGAACACTGAAGCTTTCTTT. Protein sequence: CASSPPRGVNTEAFF.